This TCR beta chain was identified in a study of T cell repertoires in cytomegalovirus infection. Many counts were recorded for this clonotype. Its antigen is not known. Per germline, CDR1 SGHDN and CDR2 FVKESK. The trim removed 6 bases at V and 3 bases at J, leaving 4 bases unmatched. CDR3 length: 14 residues. TCRdb independently ran MiXCR on the reads; one entry per CDR3 protein. The sample holds over 450,000 distinct CDR3 sequences, around 11% seen once. Study-wide results and limits: In two of eight donors, the top clonotype was HLA-C-restricted CMV-specific.

The receptor's source is a human donor in good health (CMV status not recorded). Some clones in this sample may be carry-over from other donors' samples. Material for sequencing was PBMCs. The chain links TRBV14 to TRBJ2-2; 7 bases align to TRBD2. CDR3 nucleotides: TGTGCCAGCAGTCGGGGGGTCGACACCGGGGAGCTGTTTTTT. This translates into CASSRGVDTGELFF.